The text below deals with one TCR beta chain. This entry is derived from a study of CD8 T cells in Susac syndrome. With random hexamers, 0.5 to 1 ug RNA was reverse transcribed. TCRdb re-called the immunoSEQ multiplex PCR reads with MiXCR, one entry per CDR3 protein. The sample carries about 180,000 distinct CDR3 sequences, approximately 96% recorded once. This clonotype originated in a human donor with multiple sclerosis. Source material: CD8+ T cells from PBMCs.

The CDR3 is CASQRSSGYEQYF. In DNA form, the CDR3 reads TGTGCCAGTCAACGGTCATCTGGGTACGAGCAGTACTTC. The gene calls are TRBV9 and TRBJ2-7; D unclear. Trimming pared 8 bases from V and 4 bases from J, leaving 16 bases between. Germline V CDR1 and CDR2: SGDLS, YYNGEE. This CDR3 is built from 13 residues.